This TCR beta chain was observed in a study of T cells after yellow fever vaccination. Study-level points and caveats: Post-booster reappearance was seen for most primary-vaccination clones (96% CD4, around 88% CD8).

Worth noting for this clonotype: Its specificity is not known.

Conversion of TCR transcripts into cDNA relied on 5'RACE template switching, which added a universal primer site and UMIs. TCRdb reanalysed the 5' RACE reads using MiXCR and keeps one entry per CDR3 protein. The sample lists some 240,000 distinct CDR3 sequences; less than 3.5% were seen once. This TCR derives from a man aged 18 to 30 who received the YFV17D yellow fever vaccine. The source material was CD4+ T cells sorted from PBMCs, sampled 10 days after the yellow fever booster vaccination.

CDR3 amino acids: CASSQVDRWSGELFF. CDR3 in DNA: TGCGCCAGCAGCCAAGTCGACAGGTGGTCCGGGGAGCTGTTTTTT. The chain is built from TRBV4-3 and TRBJ2-2; tentatively, D is TRBD1 (6 bases). Germline CDR1 and CDR2: LGHNA and YSLEER. V lost 1 base to trimming and J lost 6 bases, with 12 bases between them. The CDR3 is 15 residues long.